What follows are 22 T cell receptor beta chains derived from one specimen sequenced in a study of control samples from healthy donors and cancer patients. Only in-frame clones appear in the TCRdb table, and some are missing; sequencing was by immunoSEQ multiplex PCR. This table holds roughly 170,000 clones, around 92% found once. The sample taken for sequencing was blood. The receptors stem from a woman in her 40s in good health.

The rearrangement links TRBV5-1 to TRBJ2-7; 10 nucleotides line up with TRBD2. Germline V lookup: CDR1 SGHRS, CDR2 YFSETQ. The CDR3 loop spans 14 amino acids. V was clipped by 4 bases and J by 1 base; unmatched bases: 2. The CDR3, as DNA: TGCGCCAGCAGCAGTAGCGGGGGGTCCTACGAGCAGTACTTC. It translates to CASSSSGGSYEQYF.

Here the CDR3 reads CASSEDAVLYGYTF. The CDR3, as DNA: TGTGCCAGCAGTGAGGACGCCGTATTGTATGGCTACACCTTC. This chain joins TRBV2 and TRBJ1-2, with D hard to call. Per the germline V gene, CDR1 is SNHLY and CDR2 is FYNNEI. This CDR3 spans 14 amino acids. Trimming took off 3 bases at V and 5 bases at J, with 13 bases between the two ends.

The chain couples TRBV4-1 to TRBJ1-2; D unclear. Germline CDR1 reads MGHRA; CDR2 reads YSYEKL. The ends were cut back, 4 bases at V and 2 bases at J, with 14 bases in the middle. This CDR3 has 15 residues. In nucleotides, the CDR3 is TGCGCCAGCAGCCCATCCCCCGTCACGAACTATGGCTACACCTTC. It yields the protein CASSPSPVTNYGYTF.

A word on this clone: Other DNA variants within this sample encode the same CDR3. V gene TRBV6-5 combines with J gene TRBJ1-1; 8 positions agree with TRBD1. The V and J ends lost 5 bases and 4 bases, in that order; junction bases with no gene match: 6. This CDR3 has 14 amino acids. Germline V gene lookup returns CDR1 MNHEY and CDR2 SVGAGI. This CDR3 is CASSPQGAVTEAFF. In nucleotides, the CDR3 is TGTGCCAGCAGTCCCCAGGGGGCGGTCACTGAAGCTTTCTTT.

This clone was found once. CDR3 DNA sequence: TGCGCCAGCAGCTTTGGAACCGGGACAGCCCGCACTGAAGCTTTCTTT. It specifies CASSFGTGTARTEAFF. The chain links TRBV5-1 to TRBJ1-1; 7 nucleotides align to TRBD1. The CDR3 contains 16 residues. The V gene's germline CDR1 is SGHRS and CDR2 YFSETQ. Losses at the gene ends were 2 bases for V and 4 bases for J; bases not matched to a gene: 11.

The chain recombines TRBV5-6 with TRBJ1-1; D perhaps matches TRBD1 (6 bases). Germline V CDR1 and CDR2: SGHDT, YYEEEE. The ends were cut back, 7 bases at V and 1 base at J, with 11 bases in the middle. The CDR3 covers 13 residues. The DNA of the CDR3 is TGTGCCAGCCGCGGGGGCGGGAACACTGAAGCTTTCTTT. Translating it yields CASRGGGNTEAFF. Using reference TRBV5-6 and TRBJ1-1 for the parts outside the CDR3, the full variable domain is DAGVTQSPTHLIKTRGQQVTLRCSPKSGHDTVSWYQQALGQGPQFIFQYYEEEERQRGNFPDRFSGHQFPNYSSELNVNALLLGDSALYLCASRGGGNTEAFFGQGTRLTVV.

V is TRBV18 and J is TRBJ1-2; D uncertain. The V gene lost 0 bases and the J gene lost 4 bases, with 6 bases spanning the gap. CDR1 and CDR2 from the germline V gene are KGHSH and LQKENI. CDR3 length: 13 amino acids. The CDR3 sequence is CASSPPPGYGYTF. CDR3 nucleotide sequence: TGTGCCAGCTCACCACCCCCGGGCTATGGCTACACCTTC. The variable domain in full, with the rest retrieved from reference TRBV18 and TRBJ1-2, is NAGVMQNPRHLVRRRGQEARLRCSPMKGHSHVYWYRQLPEEGLKFMVYLQKENIIDESGMPKERFSAEFPKEGPSILRIQQVVRGDSAAYFCASSPPPGYGYTFGSGTRLTVV.

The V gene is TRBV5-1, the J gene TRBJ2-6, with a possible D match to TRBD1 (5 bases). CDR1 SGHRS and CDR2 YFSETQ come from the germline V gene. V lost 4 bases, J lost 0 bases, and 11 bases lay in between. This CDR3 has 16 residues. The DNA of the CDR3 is TGCGCCAGCAGCCCGACAGTCAGCTCTGGGGCCAACGTCCTGACTTTC. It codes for CASSPTVSSGANVLTF.

The CDR3 region is CASSDIDSGAKNIQYF. CDR3 sequence (DNA): TGTGCCAGCAGTGATATCGACTCCGGAGCCAAAAACATTCAGTACTTC. This chain uses TRBV27 with TRBJ2-4; D not resolved. Germline-derived CDR1 and CDR2 are MNHEY and SMNVEV (reference sequence). The germline V and J ends were trimmed by 5 bases and 0 bases, with 14 bases remaining between them. CDR3 length: 16 amino acids.

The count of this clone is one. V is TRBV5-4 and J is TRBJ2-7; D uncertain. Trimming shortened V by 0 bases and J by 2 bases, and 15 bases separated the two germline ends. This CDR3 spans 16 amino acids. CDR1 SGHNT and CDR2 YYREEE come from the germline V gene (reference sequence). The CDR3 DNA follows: TGTGCCAGCAGCTTGGGCCCAGGATCCCTAACCTACGAGCAGTACTTC. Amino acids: CASSLGPGSLTYEQYF.

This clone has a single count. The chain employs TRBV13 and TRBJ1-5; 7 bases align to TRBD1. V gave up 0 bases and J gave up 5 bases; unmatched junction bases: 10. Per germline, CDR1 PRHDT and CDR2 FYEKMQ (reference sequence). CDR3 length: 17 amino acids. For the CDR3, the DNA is TGTGCCAGCAGCTTAGGAGCGCAGGGGGGTAGAGATCAGCCCCAGCATTTT. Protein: CASSLGAQGGRDQPQHF. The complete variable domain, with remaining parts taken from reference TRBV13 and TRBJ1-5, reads AAGVIQSPRHLIKEKRETATLKCYPIPRHDTVYWYQQGPGQDPQFLISFYEKMQSDKGSIPDRFSAQQFSDYHSELNMSSLELGDSALYFCASSLGAQGGRDQPQHFGDGTRLSIL.

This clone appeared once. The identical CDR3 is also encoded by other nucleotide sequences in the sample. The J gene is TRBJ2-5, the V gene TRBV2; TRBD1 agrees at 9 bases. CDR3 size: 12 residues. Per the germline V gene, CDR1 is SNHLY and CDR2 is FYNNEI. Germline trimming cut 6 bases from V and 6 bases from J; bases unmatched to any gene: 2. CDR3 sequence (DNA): TGTGCCAGCAGGGACAGGGGAAAGACCCAGTACTTC. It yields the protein CASRDRGKTQYF.

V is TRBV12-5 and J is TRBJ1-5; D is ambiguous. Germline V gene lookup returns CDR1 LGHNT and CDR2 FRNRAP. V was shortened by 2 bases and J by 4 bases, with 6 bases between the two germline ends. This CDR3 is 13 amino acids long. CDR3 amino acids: CASGLTANQPQHF. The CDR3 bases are TGTGCTAGTGGTTTGACAGCGAATCAGCCCCAGCATTTT.

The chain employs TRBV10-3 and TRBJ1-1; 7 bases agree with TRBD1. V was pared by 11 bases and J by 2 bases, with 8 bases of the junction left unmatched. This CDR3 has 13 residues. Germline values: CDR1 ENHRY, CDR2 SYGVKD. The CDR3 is CAALQGPNTEAFF. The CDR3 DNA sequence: TGTGCCGCCCTACAGGGGCCCAACACTGAAGCTTTCTTT.

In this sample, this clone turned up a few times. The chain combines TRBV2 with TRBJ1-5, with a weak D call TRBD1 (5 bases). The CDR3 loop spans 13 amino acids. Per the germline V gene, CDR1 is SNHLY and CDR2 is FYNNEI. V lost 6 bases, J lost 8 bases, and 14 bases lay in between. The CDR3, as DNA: TGTGCCAGCAGAAGGTTCGGGGGAGAGCCCCAGCATTTT. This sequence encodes CASRRFGGEPQHF.

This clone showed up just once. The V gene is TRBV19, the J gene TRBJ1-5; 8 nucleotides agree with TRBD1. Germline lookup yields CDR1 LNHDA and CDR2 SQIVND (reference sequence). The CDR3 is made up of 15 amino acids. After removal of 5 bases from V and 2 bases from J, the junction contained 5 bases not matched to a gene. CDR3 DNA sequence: TGTGCCAGTAGTTCCCAGGGGGCTGGCAATCAGCCCCAGCATTTT. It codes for CASSSQGAGNQPQHF.

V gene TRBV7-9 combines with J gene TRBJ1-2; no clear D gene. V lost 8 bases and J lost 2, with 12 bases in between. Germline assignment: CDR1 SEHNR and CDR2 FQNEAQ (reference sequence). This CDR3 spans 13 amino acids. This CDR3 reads CASDPQANYGYTF. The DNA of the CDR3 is TGTGCCAGCGATCCGCAGGCCAACTATGGCTACACCTTC.

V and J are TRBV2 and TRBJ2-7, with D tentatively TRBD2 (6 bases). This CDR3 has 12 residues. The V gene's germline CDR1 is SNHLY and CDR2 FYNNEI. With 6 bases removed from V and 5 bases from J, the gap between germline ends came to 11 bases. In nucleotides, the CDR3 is TGTGCCAGCAGCGCTAGCGCGGACGAGCAGTACTTC. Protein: CASSASADEQYF.

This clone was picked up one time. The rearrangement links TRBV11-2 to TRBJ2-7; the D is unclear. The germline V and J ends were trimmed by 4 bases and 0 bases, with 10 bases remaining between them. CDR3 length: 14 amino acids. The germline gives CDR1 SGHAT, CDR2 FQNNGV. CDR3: CASSWGRISYEQYF. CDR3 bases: TGTGCCAGCAGCTGGGGTCGGATCTCCTACGAGCAGTACTTC.

The CDR3 spells CASSSVFQAGDQETQYF. CDR3 DNA sequence: TGTGCCAGCAGCTCGGTGTTTCAAGCGGGGGACCAAGAGACCCAGTACTTC. The chain uses TRBV5-6 and TRBJ2-5; 8 positions match TRBD2. Germline values: CDR1 SGHDT, CDR2 YYEEEE. The CDR3 loop spans 17 amino acids. Unmatched junction bases numbered 10, after V lost 3 bases and J lost 0 bases. Full variable domain (rest looked up from reference TRBV5-6 and TRBJ2-5): DAGVTQSPTHLIKTRGQQVTLRCSPKSGHDTVSWYQQALGQGPQFIFQYYEEEERQRGNFPDRFSGHQFPNYSSELNVNALLLGDSALYLCASSSVFQAGDQETQYFGPGTRLLVL.

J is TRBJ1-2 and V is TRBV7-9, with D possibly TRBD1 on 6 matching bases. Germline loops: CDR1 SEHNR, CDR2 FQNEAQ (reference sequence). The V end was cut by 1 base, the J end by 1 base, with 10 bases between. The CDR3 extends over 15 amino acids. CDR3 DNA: TGTGCCAGCAGCTTAGGAGGGGGGAATAACTATGGCTACACCTTC. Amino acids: CASSLGGGNNYGYTF. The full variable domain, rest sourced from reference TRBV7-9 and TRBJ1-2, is DTGVSQNPRHKITKRGQNVTFRCDPISEHNRLYWYRQTLGQGPEFLTYFQNEAQLEKSRLLSDRFSAERPKGSFSTLEIQRTEQGDSAMYLCASSLGGGNNYGYTFGSGTRLTVV.

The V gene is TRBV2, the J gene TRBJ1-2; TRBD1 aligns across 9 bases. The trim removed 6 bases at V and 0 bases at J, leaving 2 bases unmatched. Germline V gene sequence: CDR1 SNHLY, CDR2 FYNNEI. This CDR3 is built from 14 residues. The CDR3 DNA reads TGTGCCAGCAGCGGACAGGGGACTAACTATGGCTACACCTTC. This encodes CASSGQGTNYGYTF.